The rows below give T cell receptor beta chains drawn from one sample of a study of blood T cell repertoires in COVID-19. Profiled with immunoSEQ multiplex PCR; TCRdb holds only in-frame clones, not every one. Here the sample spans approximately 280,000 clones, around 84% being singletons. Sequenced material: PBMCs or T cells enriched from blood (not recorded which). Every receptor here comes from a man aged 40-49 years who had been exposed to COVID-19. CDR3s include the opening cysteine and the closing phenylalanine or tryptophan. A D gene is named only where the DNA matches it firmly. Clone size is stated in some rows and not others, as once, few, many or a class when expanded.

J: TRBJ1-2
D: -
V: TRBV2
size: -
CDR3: CASPGQGVPYGYTF
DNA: TGTGCCAGCCCGGGACAAGGAGTTCCCTATGGCTACACCTTC

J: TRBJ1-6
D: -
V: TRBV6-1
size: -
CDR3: CASSGHGGRGSSPLHF
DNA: TGTGCCAGCAGTGGTCATGGCGGCAGGGGTAGTTCACCCCTCCACTTT

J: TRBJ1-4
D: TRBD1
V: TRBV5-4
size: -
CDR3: CASSKKQGANEKLFF
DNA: TGTGCCAGCAGCAAGAAACAGGGGGCTAATGAAAAACTGTTTTTT

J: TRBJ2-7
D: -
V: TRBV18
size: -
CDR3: CASSRTDDYEQYF
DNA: TGTGCCAGCTCACGAACAGACGACTACGAGCAGTACTTC

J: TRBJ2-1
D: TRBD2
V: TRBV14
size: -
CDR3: CASSRGLTSYNEQFF
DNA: TGTGCCAGCAGCCGGGGACTAACGAGCTACAATGAGCAGTTCTTC

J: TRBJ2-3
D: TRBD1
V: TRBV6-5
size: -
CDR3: CASSYGRGITSDTQYF
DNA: TGTGCCAGCAGTTACGGCAGGGGGATAACATCGGATACGCAGTATTTT

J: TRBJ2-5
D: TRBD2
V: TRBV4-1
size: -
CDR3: CASSQQRPGGETQYF
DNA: TGCGCCAGCAGCCAACAGCGGCCGGGGGGGGAGACCCAGTACTTC

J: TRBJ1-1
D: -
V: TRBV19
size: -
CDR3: CASSILSGVTEAFF
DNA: TGTGCCAGTAGTATTCTCTCAGGGGTTACTGAAGCTTTCTTT

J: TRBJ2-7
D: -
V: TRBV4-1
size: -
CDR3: CASSQDQAVLYEQYF
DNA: TGCGCCAGCAGCCAAGACCAGGCAGTCCTGTACGAGCAGTACTTC

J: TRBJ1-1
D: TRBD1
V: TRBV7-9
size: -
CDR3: CASSLATPGQGTGAFF
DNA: TGTGCCAGCAGCTTAGCCACTCCGGGACAGGGAACTGGGGCTTTCTTT

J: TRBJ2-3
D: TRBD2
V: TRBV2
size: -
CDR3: CASSETSGRVVDTQYF
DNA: TGTGCCAGCAGTGAGACTAGCGGGAGAGTGGTAGATACGCAGTATTTT

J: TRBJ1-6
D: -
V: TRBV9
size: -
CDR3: CASSVDLRLRAGSPLHF
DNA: TGTGCCAGCAGCGTAGATTTGAGACTACGGGCCGGTTCACCCCTCCACTTT

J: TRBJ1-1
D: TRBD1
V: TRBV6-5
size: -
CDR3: CATFDRGTEAFF
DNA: TGTGCCACCTTCGACAGGGGCACTGAAGCTTTCTTT

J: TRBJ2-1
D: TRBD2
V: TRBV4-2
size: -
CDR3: CASSPRLAYEQFF
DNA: TGTGCCAGCAGCCCACGACTAGCATATGAGCAGTTCTTC

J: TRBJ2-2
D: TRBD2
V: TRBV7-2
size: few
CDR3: CASSLRASGSSGELFF
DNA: TGTGCCAGCAGCTTGCGAGCTAGCGGGAGTTCCGGGGAGCTGTTTTTT

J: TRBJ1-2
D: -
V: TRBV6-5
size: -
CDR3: CASSRGNTNYGYTF
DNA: TGTGCCAGCAGCCGAGGGAATACCAACTATGGCTACACCTTC

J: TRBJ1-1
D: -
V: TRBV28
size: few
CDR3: CASRGGVVTEAFF
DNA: TGTGCCAGCAGGGGGGGGGTGGTCACTGAAGCTTTCTTT

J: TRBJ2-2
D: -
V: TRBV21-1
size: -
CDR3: CASSKRGPDTNTGELFF
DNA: TGTGCCAGCAGCAAAAGGGGGCCGGACACTAACACCGGGGAGCTGTTTTTT

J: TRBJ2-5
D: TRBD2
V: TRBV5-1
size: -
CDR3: CASSLAQLAGGQETQYF
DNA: TGCGCCAGCAGCTTGGCCCAACTAGCGGGAGGCCAAGAGACCCAGTACTTC

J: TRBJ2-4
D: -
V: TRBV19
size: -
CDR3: CASSSTLRGIAKNIQYF
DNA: TGTGCCAGTAGTTCCACTTTAAGGGGAATAGCCAAAAACATTCAGTACTTC

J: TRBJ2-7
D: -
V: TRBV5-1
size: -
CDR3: CASSLAGAGSSYEQYF
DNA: TGCGCCAGCAGCTTGGCAGGCGCCGGCAGCTCCTACGAGCAGTACTTC

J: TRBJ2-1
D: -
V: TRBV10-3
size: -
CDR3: CAISKTSLGEQFF
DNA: TGTGCCATCAGTAAAACTAGCTTGGGTGAGCAGTTCTTC

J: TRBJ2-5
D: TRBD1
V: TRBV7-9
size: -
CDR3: CASSIGTANQETQYF
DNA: TGTGCCAGCAGCATCGGGACAGCCAACCAAGAGACCCAGTACTTC

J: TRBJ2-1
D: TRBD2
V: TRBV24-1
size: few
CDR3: CATGALTGLVLSEQFF
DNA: TGTGCCACCGGAGCCCTCACGGGACTAGTATTAAGCGAGCAGTTCTTC

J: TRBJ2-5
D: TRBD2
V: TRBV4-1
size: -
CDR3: CASSHGGWTSDGTQYF
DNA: TGCGCCAGCAGCCACGGTGGGTGGACTAGTGATGGGACCCAGTACTTC

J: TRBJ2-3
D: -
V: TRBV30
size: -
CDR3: CAWSLGATDTQYF
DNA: TGTGCCTGGAGTCTAGGAGCCACAGATACGCAGTATTTT